The 31 T cell receptor beta chains presented below share a single source sample, sequenced in a study of blood T cells in healthy people across ages. Combining a sample-barcoded 5' primer with a J-beta primer mix, a second PCR ran for roughly 7 to 11 cycles. In TCRdb, the 5' RACE reads were re-called with MiXCR into one record per CDR3 protein. Among 750,000 to 1,000,000 distinct CDR3 sequences listed, 29% were seen once. This sample was shared with a second study, whose subject was T cells of mothers and their children.

Sequenced sample: blood. The receptors were sampled from a woman in her 40s in good health.

V gene TRBV28 combines with J gene TRBJ2-4, with 10 nucleotides matching TRBD1. The better agreement between TRBJ2-7 and the DNA end casts doubt on the J call. Germline CDR1 MDHEN, CDR2 SYDVKM. The CDR3 is 12 residues long. The CDR3 nucleotides read TGTGCCAGCAAAGGGACAGGGGTCGAGCAGTACTTC. Protein sequence: CASKGTGVEQYF.

In its sample, this clonotype was seen a few times. This CDR3 reads CASSPTGQGTPEQYF. DNA of the CDR3: TGTGCCAGCAGTCCTACGGGACAGGGGACCCCCGAGCAGTACTTC. The V call is TRBV28, the J call TRBJ2-7, with TRBD1 matching over 10 bases. CDR1 MDHEN and CDR2 SYDVKM come from the germline V gene. The V and J ends lost 5 bases and 6 bases, in that order; junction bases with no gene match: 10. The CDR3 length is 15 residues.

The V call is TRBV29-1, the J call TRBJ2-1, with TRBD2 matching 13 bases. V lost 4 bases and J lost 4; bases outside the gene matches: 7. There are 16 residues in the CDR3. Germline values: CDR1 SQVTM, CDR2 ANQGSEA. The DNA for the CDR3 is TGCAGCGTTGCGGGGCTGACTAGCGGGGGGTACAATGAGCAGTTCTTC. Translation: CSVAGLTSGGYNEQFF.

This clonotype occurred many times. The rearrangement uses TRBV14 and TRBJ2-5; 9 positions agree with TRBD2. Trimming took 1 base from V and 5 from J; bases not matched to a gene: 11. The CDR3 runs 17 residues. Germline V lookup: CDR1 SGHDN, CDR2 FVKESK. CDR3 nucleotide sequence: TGTGCCAGCAGCCAAGCGTCAGGAGCGGGGGGATGGGAGACCCAGTACTTC. It encodes CASSQASGAGGWETQYF.

The chain is built from TRBV29-1 and TRBJ1-2; D might be TRBD1 (6 bases). Germline CDR1 and CDR2: SQVTM and ANQGSEA. This CDR3 spans 13 amino acids. V gave up 6 bases and J gave up 7 bases, with 18 bases separating them. The CDR3 sequence: CSVGAARLTGYTF. CDR3 sequence (DNA): TGCAGCGTGGGGGCGGCCAGGCTTACTGGCTACACCTTC.

The CDR3 sequence is CASSQFGTLLVKNIQYF. The CDR3 region has the DNA TGCGCCAGCAGCCAATTCGGGACACTTCTCGTCAAAAACATTCAGTACTTC. The chain carries TRBV4-1 and TRBJ2-4; TRBD1 is a possible D gene (6 bases). The V gene lost 2 bases and the J gene lost 3 bases, with 17 bases spanning the gap. Germline assignment: CDR1 MGHRA and CDR2 YSYEKL. The CDR3 extends over 17 amino acids.

This clonotype was recorded at least ten times. The genes are TRBV14 and TRBJ1-4; TRBD1 aligns across 7 bases. Germline-derived CDR1 and CDR2 are SGHDN and FVKESK. The trim removed 4 bases at V and 6 bases at J, leaving 11 bases unmatched. This CDR3 spans 16 amino acids. The CDR3 loop reads CASSRRVTGVDEKLFF. The CDR3 region has the DNA TGTGCCAGCAGCCGGAGGGTTACAGGGGTAGATGAAAAACTGTTTTTT.

This clonotype was found many times. The chain has TRBV5-1 and TRBJ2-7; D unresolved. CDR3 length: 13 amino acids. Germline V CDR1 and CDR2: SGHRS, YFSETQ. V was shortened by 4 bases and J by 7 bases, with 15 bases between the two germline ends. The CDR3 region is CASSPDTMGEQYF. The CDR3 DNA sequence: TGCGCCAGCAGCCCTGATACCATGGGGGAGCAGTACTTC.

This clonotype was seen more than once but under ten times. This chain joins TRBV15 and TRBJ2-5, with 7 bases lining up with TRBD1. V lost 1 base and J lost 11; bases outside the gene matches: 7. The CDR3 spans 13 residues. Germline CDR1 reads LNHNV; CDR2 reads YYDKDF (reference sequence). CDR3 loop: CATSRVDRAEQYF. CDR3 coding DNA: TGTGCCACCAGCAGAGTCGACAGGGCTGAGCAGTACTTC.

A note on this clonotype: It may be a read error: a sequence one base away is much more abundant. V gene TRBV28 combines with J gene TRBJ2-5; maybe TRBD1 (5 bases). The CDR3 extends over 16 amino acids. Germline V gene data show CDR1 as MDHEN and CDR2 as SYDVKM. Here the CDR3 reads CASRTSLRGGGETQDF. The CDR3 nucleotides are TGTGCCAGCAGAACCTCGCTAAGGGGTGGCGGAGAGACCCAGGACTTC.

Ten or more counts support this clonotype. The genes are TRBV7-2 and TRBJ2-7, with D possibly matching TRBD2 (7 bases). Germline V gene lookup returns CDR1 SGHTA and CDR2 FQGNSA. V was clipped by 5 bases and J by 0 bases, with 17 bases between them. The length of the CDR3 is 16 residues. CDR3 protein: CASSQRLRGLSYEQYF. In DNA form, the CDR3 reads TGTGCCAGCAGCCAGAGATTGCGGGGGCTCTCCTACGAGCAGTACTTC.

The CDR3 coding sequence is TGTGCCAGCAGCCCTCAACAGGGGGCTTCTCGGAATGAGCAGTTCTTC. It codes for CASSPQQGASRNEQFF. This sequence joins TRBV7-9 and TRBJ2-1; the match to TRBD1 covers 9 bases. V shed 5 bases and J 7 bases; nucleotides not matched to a gene: 12. Germline CDR1 is SEHNR and CDR2 is FQNEAQ (reference sequence). This CDR3 is 16 amino acids long.

The chain uses TRBV20-1 and TRBJ2-5; the match to TRBD2 covers 9 bases. The end of the DNA aligns better with TRBJ2-7, so the J call may be wrong. Looked up from germline, CDR1 is DFQATT and CDR2 is SNEGSKA (reference sequence). This CDR3 region has 14 residues. The DNA of the CDR3 is TGCAGTGCTAGAGCCCAGCGGGGGGCCTACGAGCAGTACTTC. Protein product: CSARAQRGAYEQYF.

The V gene is TRBV9, the J gene TRBJ2-5; 15 positions agree with TRBD2. The CDR3 loop spans 18 amino acids. Germline V gives CDR1 SGDLS, CDR2 YYNGEE. Trimming removed 4 bases from V and 5 bases from J; junction bases left unmatched: 12. CDR3 DNA sequence: TGTGCCAGCAGCTCACGGACTAGCGGGGGGGCACTCCGGGAGACCCAGTACTTC. Its protein is CASSSRTSGGALRETQYF.

This clonotype has only one observation. A much larger clone differs by one base, so this may be a read error. The chain is built from TRBV7-8 and TRBJ2-4; the D gene could be TRBD1 or TRBD2 (5 bases each). V gave up 1 base and J gave up 15 bases, with 13 bases separating them. The CDR3 contains 12 residues. Germline V gene data show CDR1 as SGHVS and CDR2 as FQNEAQ. CDR3 DNA: TGTGCCAGCAGCTTAGGGGGCAAGCGGCGGTACTTC. Its protein product is CASSLGGKRRYF.

The chain links TRBV18 to TRBJ2-5; D gene unclear. The CDR3 extends over 13 amino acids. Trimming removed 8 bases from V and 0 bases from J, with 10 bases in between. Germline CDR1 and CDR2: KGHSH and LQKENI. This chain's CDR3 is CASQRAYQETQYF. The CDR3, as DNA: TGTGCCAGCCAAAGGGCGTACCAAGAGACCCAGTACTTC.

This clonotype was detected a few times. The chain has TRBV12-3 or TRBV12-4 and TRBJ2-5, with 7 bases matching TRBD1. The CDR3 loop spans 14 amino acids. The trim removed 7 bases at V and 5 bases at J, leaving 10 bases unmatched. CDR3 DNA sequence: TGTGCCAGCACCCGAGGGAGAGGGGGCGAGACCCAGTACTTC. Its protein product is CASTRGRGGETQYF.

This clonotype was seen repeatedly, ten times or more. The chain employs TRBV21-1 and TRBJ2-1; TRBD2 is taken as the D call from the table, unchecked against the DNA. TRBV21-1 is annotated as a pseudogene. The CDR3 totals 16 residues. For the CDR3, the DNA is TGTGCCAGCAGCCCAACCCGACTAGCGGGGGACAATGAGCAGTTCTTC. It codes for CASSPTRLAGDNEQFF.

Of note for this clonotype: Germline is not matched at one junction end, which may reflect a read error. The rearrangement links TRBV7-2 to TRBJ2-5; 9 bases are a match to TRBD1. This CDR3 contains 15 residues. Germline loops: CDR1 SGHTA, CDR2 FQGNSA. CDR3 amino acids: CASSSGPGQGETRYF. The DNA for the CDR3 is TGTGCCAGCAGCTCCGGGCCGGGACAGGGTGAGACCCGGTACTTC. Variable domain in full (rest from reference TRBV7-2 and TRBJ2-5): GAGVSQSPSNKVTEKGKDVELRCDPISGHTALYWYRQSLGQGLEFLIYFQGNSAPDKSGLPSDRFSAERTGGSVSTLTIQRTQQEDSAVYLCASSSGPGQGETRYFGPGTRLLVL.

Many counts were recorded for this clonotype. The rearrangement links TRBV6-6 to TRBJ2-3; TRBD1 aligns across 7 bases. The ends lost 3 bases at V and 5 bases at J; junction bases unmatched: 5. CDR1 and CDR2 from the germline V gene are MNHNY and SVGAGI (reference sequence). The CDR3 contains 14 residues. CDR3 DNA sequence: TGTGCCAGCAGTTATATGGGGACAGAAGATACGCAGTATTTT. Its translation: CASSYMGTEDTQYF.

At least ten counts were recorded for this clonotype. V is TRBV29-1 and J is TRBJ1-2; 7 bases line up with TRBD1. In germline, CDR1 is SQVTM, CDR2 ANQGSEA. The ends lost 7 bases at V and 2 bases at J; junction bases unmatched: 10. The CDR3 runs 14 residues. This CDR3 reads CSAGPLTGNYGYTF. The CDR3 nucleotides are TGCAGCGCCGGACCGTTGACAGGGAACTATGGCTACACCTTC.

The rearrangement joins TRBV5-1 to TRBJ2-5; D gene unclear. Gene TRBJ2-7 matches the end of the DNA better, so the J call may be wrong. CDR1 is SGHRS, CDR2 YFSETQ, per germline. This CDR3 comprises 16 residues. CDR3 sequence reads: CASSSLLAAGQYEQYF. CDR3 bases: TGCGCCAGCAGCTCCCTATTGGCCGCCGGTCAGTACGAGCAGTACTTC.

J is TRBJ1-4 and V is TRBV28; D remains unclear. This CDR3 region has 13 residues. Germline loops: CDR1 MDHEN, CDR2 SYDVKM. V lost 3 bases to trimming and J lost 5 bases, with 7 bases between them. The CDR3 region is CASSFVPNEKLFF. CDR3 bases: TGTGCCAGCAGTTTTGTTCCCAATGAAAAACTGTTTTTT.

This clonotype was found many times. This chain connects TRBV20-1 to TRBJ1-6; D is possibly TRBD1 (5 bases). CDR1 is DFQATT, CDR2 SNEGSKA, per germline (reference sequence). Trimming took 0 bases from V and 6 from J, leaving 15 bases between them. CDR3 length: 16 residues. The chain's CDR3 is CSARDRGSTFNSPLHF. The CDR3, as DNA: TGCAGTGCTAGAGACCGGGGCTCAACATTTAATTCACCCCTCCACTTT.

This clonotype came up many times. J is TRBJ2-1 and V is TRBV28, with a weak D call TRBD1 (5 bases). Germline V CDR1 and CDR2: MDHEN, SYDVKM. The CDR3 extends over 18 amino acids. Between the trimmed V and J ends, which lost 4 bases and 6 bases, there was a span of 25 bases. CDR3 loop: CASSSQYRRVGEPNEQFF. CDR3 coding DNA: TGTGCCAGCAGTTCACAATACCGCAGGGTCGGTGAACCCAATGAGCAGTTCTTC.

This clonotype was observed a few times. The chain links TRBV6-2 or TRBV6-3 to TRBJ2-1; tentatively, D is TRBD1 (6 bases). V shed 0 bases and J shed 10 bases, with 19 bases lying between them. Germline loops: CDR1 MNHEY, CDR2 SVGEGT. The CDR3 runs 16 residues. In DNA, the CDR3 is TGTGCCAGCAGTTACTCTCCAGGGGATTTTAAAGAGGAGCAGTTCTTC. This encodes CASSYSPGDFKEEQFF.

At least ten counts were recorded for this clonotype. The V call is TRBV29-1, the J call TRBJ1-5; perhaps TRBD1 as D (5 bases). Trimming stripped 6 bases from V and 0 bases from J, with 12 bases between. Germline loops: CDR1 SQVTM, CDR2 ANQGSEA. The CDR3 covers 14 residues. The CDR3 nucleotides read TGCAGCGTCGTGACGGACACTAGCAATCAGCCCCAGCATTTT. Protein product: CSVVTDTSNQPQHF. Drawing the rest from reference TRBV29-1 and TRBJ1-5, the complete variable domain is SAVISQKPSRDICQRGTSLTIQCQVDSQVTMMFWYRQQPGQSLTLIATANQGSEATYESGFVIDKFPISRPNLTFSTLTVSNMSPEDSSIYLCSVVTDTSNQPQHFGDGTRLSIL.

The sample holds many counts of this clonotype. CDR3 coding DNA: TGTGCCAGCAGTTCGGAGGTCCAAGAGACCCAGTACTTC. This gives the protein CASSSEVQETQYF. The gene calls are TRBV6-5 and TRBJ2-5, with D possibly being TRBD2 (5 bases). Trimming took 4 bases from V and 1 from J, leaving 7 bases between them. CDR1 and CDR2 from the germline V gene are MNHEY and SVGAGI. There are 13 residues in the CDR3.

Concerning this clonotype itself: The junction departs from germline at one end; a sequencing error may be responsible. The J gene is TRBJ2-5, the V gene TRBV7-9; possibly TRBD2 for D (6 bases). Germline V lookup: CDR1 SEHNR, CDR2 FQNEAQ (reference sequence). The CDR3 totals 14 residues. Written as DNA, the CDR3 is TGTGCCAGCAACACGGGGCTAGCGCAAGAGGCCCAGTACTTC. It is translated as CASNTGLAQEAQYF.

The rearrangement uses TRBV29-1 and TRBJ1-1; no definite D call. CDR3 length: 13 amino acids. From germline, CDR1 is SQVTM and CDR2 ANQGSEA. V dropped 5 bases and J dropped 3 bases, with 13 bases sitting between them. The chain's CDR3 is CSVSRRWDTEAFF. The CDR3 DNA reads TGCAGCGTTTCACGTCGATGGGACACTGAAGCTTTCTTT. The full variable domain, rest sourced from reference TRBV29-1 and TRBJ1-1, is SAVISQKPSRDICQRGTSLTIQCQVDSQVTMMFWYRQQPGQSLTLIATANQGSEATYESGFVIDKFPISRPNLTFSTLTVSNMSPEDSSIYLCSVSRRWDTEAFFGQGTRLTVV.

This clonotype was observed once. The chain joins TRBV5-1 to TRBJ1-2; 9 bases match TRBD1. CDR3 length: 15 amino acids. Germline trimming cut 0 bases from V and 5 bases from J; bases unmatched to any gene: 5. Germline V gene lookup returns CDR1 SGHRS and CDR2 YFSETQ. The CDR3 sequence is CASSLEDRGRYGYTF. The CDR3 DNA reads as TGCGCCAGCAGCTTGGAGGACAGGGGAAGATATGGCTACACCTTC.